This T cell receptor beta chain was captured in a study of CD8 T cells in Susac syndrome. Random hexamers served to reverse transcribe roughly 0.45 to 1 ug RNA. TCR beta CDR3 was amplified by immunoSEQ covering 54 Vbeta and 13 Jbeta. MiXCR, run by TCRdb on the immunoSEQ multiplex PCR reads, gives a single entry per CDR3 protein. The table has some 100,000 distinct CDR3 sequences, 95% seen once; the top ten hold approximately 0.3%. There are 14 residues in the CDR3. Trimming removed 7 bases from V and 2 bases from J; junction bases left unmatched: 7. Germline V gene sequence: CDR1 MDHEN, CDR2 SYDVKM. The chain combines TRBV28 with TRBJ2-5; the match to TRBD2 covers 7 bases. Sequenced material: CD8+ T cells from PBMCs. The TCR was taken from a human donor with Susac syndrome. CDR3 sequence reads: CASKVAGKQETQYF. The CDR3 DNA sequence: TGTGCCAGCAAGGTAGCGGGTAAACAAGAGACCCAGTACTTC.